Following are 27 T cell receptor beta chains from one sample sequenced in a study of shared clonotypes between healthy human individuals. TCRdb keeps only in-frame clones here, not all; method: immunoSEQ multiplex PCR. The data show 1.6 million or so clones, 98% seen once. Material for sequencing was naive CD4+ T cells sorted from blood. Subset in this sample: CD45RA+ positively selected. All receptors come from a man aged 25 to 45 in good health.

CDR3 sequence (DNA): TGTGCCAGCTCCATGGTGAGTGAGCAGTTCTTC. Translating it yields CASSMVSEQFF. The rearrangement uses TRBV28 and TRBJ2-1; D uncertain. CDR1 is MDHEN, CDR2 SYDVKM, per germline. V gave up 8 bases and J gave up 9 bases, with 11 bases separating them. This CDR3 is built from 11 residues. The full variable domain, rest sourced from reference TRBV28 and TRBJ2-1, is DVKVTQSSRYLVKRTGEKVFLECVQDMDHENMFWYRQDPGLGLRLIYFSYDVKMKEKGDIPEGYSVSREKKERFSLILESASTNQTSMYLCASSMVSEQFFGPGTRLTVL.

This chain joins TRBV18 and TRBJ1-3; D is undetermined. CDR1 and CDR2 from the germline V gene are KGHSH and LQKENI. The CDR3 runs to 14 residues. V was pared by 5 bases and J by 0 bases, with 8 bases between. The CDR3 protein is CASSEQHSGNTIYF. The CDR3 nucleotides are TGTGCCAGCTCAGAACAGCACTCTGGAAACACCATATATTTT. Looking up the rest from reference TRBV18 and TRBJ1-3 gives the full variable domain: NAGVMQNPRHLVRRRGQEARLRCSPMKGHSHVYWYRQLPEEGLKFMVYLQKENIIDESGMPKERFSAEFPKEGPSILRIQQVVRGDSAAYFCASSEQHSGNTIYFGEGSWLTVV.

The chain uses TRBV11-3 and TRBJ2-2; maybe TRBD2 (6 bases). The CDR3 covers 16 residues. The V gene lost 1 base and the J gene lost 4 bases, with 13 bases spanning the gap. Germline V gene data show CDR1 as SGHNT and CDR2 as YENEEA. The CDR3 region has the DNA TGTGCCAGCAGCTTAGTCGGGAGAGACCCCACCGGGGAGCTGTTTTTT. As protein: CASSLVGRDPTGELFF.

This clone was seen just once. CDR3 in amino acids: CASRMASGPAGGPPHNEQFF. CDR3 bases: TGTGCCAGTAGGATGGCCTCAGGGCCCGCGGGAGGGCCCCCACACAATGAGCAGTTCTTC. This rearrangement joins TRBV19 to TRBJ2-1; 9 bases are a match to TRBD2. Per germline, CDR1 LNHDA and CDR2 SQIVND (reference sequence). This CDR3 region has 20 residues. J lost 5 bases, V lost 6 bases, and 23 bases had no gene match. Combining the CDR3 with reference TRBV19 and TRBJ2-1 gives the whole variable domain DGGITQSPKYLFRKEGQNVTLSCEQNLNHDAMYWYRQDPGQGLRLIYYSQIVNDFQKGDIAEGYSVSREKKESFPLTVTSAQKNPTAFYLCASRMASGPAGGPPHNEQFFGPGTRLTVL.

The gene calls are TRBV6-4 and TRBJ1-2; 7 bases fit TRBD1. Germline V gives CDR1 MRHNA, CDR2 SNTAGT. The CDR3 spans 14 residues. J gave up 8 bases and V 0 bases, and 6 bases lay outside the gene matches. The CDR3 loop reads CASSDSPGQRGYTF. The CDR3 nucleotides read TGTGCCAGCAGTGACTCGCCGGGACAGCGGGGCTACACCTTC.

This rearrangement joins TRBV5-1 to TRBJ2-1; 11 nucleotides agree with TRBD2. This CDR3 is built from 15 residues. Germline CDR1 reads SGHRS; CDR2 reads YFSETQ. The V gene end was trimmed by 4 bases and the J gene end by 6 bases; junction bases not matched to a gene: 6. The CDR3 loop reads CASSPGTSGINEQFF. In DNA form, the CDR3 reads TGCGCCAGCAGCCCGGGGACTAGCGGTATCAATGAGCAGTTCTTC.

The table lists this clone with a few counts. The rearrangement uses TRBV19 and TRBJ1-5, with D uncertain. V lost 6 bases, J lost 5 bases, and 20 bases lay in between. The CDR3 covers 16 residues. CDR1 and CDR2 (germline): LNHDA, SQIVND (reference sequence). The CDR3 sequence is CASRELVNDRYQPQHF. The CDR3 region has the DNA TGTGCCAGTAGAGAACTCGTCAATGACCGATATCAGCCCCAGCATTTT.

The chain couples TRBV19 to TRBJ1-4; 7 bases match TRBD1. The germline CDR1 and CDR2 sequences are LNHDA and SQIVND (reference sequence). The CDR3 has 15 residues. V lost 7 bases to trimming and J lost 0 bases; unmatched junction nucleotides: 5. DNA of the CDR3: TGTGCCAGTATTACAGGGGCCGCAACTAATGAAAAACTGTTTTTT. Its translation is CASITGAATNEKLFF.

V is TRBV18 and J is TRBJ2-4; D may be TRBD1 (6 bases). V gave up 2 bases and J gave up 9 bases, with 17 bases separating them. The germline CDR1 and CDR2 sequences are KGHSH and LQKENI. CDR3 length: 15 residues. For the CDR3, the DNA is TGTGCCAGCTCACCAACTGGGACACCCGGAAGCATTCAGTACTTC. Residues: CASSPTGTPGSIQYF.

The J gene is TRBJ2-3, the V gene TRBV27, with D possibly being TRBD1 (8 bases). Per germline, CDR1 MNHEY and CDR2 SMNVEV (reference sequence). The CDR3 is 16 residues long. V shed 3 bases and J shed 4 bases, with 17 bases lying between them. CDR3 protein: CASSLPTGAGADTQYF. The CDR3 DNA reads TGTGCCAGCAGTTTGCCGACAGGGGCGGGGGCAGATACGCAGTATTTT.

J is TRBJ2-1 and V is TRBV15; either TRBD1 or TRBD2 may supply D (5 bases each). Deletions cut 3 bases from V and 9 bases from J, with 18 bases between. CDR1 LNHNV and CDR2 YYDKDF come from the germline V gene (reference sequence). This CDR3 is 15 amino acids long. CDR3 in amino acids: CATSSLLGTRVEQFF. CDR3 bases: TGTGCCACCAGCAGCTTACTAGGGACGAGGGTTGAGCAGTTCTTC.

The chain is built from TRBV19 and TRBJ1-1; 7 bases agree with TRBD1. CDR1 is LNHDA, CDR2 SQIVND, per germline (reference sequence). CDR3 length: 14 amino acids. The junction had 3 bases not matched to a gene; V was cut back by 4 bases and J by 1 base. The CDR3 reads CASSRGQKNTEAFF. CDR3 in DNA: TGTGCCAGTAGTAGGGGACAGAAGAACACTGAAGCTTTCTTT.

Here the CDR3 reads CASSVSGRPPWETQYF. For the CDR3, the DNA is TGTGCCAGCAGCGTATCTGGGCGGCCCCCATGGGAGACCCAGTACTTC. V and J are TRBV9 and TRBJ2-5; no firm D call. Germline V gene data show CDR1 as SGDLS and CDR2 as YYNGEE. The CDR3 extends over 16 amino acids. V was shortened by 1 base and J by 5 bases, with 18 bases between the two germline ends. Full variable domain (outside the CDR3, taken from reference TRBV9 and TRBJ2-5): DSGVTQTPKHLITATGQRVTLRCSPRSGDLSVYWYQQSLDQGLQFLIQYYNGEERAKGNILERFSAQQFPDLHSELNLSSLELGDSALYFCASSVSGRPPWETQYFGPGTRLLVL.

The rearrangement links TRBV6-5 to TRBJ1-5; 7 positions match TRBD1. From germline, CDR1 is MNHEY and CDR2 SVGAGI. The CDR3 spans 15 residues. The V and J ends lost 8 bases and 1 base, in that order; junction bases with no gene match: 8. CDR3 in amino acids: CASGGRGQSNQPQHF. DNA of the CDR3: TGTGCCAGCGGGGGCAGGGGACAGAGCAATCAGCCCCAGCATTTT.

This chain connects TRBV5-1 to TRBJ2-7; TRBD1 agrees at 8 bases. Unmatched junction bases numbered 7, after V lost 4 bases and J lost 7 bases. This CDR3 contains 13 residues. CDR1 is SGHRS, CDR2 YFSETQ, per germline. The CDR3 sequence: CASSIGQGREQYF. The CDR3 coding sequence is TGCGCCAGCAGCATTGGACAGGGTCGAGAGCAGTACTTC.

In nucleotides, the CDR3 is TGTGCCAGCAGCTTAGCGCTTGTAGCGGGGGCAGATACGCAGTATTTT. This sequence encodes CASSLALVAGADTQYF. The chain is built from TRBV7-6 and TRBJ2-3, with 9 bases matching TRBD2. V lost 0 bases to trimming and J lost 4 bases; unmatched junction nucleotides: 5. Germline-derived CDR1 and CDR2 are SGHVS and FNYEAQ. This CDR3 is built from 16 residues.

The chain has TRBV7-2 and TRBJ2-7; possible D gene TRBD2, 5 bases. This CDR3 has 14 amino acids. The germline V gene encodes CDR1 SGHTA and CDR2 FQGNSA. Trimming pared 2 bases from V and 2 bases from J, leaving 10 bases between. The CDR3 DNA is TGTGCCAGCAGCTTATTCCTCGGGGCCTACGAGCAGTACTTC. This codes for CASSLFLGAYEQYF.

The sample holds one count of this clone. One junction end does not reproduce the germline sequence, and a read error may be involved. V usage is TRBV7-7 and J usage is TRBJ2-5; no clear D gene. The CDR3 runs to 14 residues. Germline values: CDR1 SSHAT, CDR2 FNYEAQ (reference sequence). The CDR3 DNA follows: TGTGCTAGCAGCCAAGCGAGTGCCCAAGAGACCCAGTACTTC. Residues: CASSQASAQETQYF.

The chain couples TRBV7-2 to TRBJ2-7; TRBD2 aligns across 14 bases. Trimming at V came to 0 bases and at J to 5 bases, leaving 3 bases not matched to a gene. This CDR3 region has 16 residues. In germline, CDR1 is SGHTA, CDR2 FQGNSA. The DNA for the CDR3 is TGTGCCAGCAGCTTAGCGGGGACTAGCGGGAGCAACGAGCAGTACTTC. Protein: CASSLAGTSGSNEQYF.

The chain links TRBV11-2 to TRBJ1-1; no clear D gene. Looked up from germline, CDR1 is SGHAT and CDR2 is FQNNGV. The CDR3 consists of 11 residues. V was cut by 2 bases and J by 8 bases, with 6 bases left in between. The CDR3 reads CASSLQREAFF. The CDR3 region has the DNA TGTGCCAGCAGCTTACAACGGGAAGCTTTCTTT.

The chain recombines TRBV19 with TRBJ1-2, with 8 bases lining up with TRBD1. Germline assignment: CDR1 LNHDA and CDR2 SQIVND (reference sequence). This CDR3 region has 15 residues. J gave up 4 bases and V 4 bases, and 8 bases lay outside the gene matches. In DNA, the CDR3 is TGTGCCAGTAGTACCGGGACAGGTGGCATCTATGGCTACACCTTC. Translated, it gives CASSTGTGGIYGYTF.

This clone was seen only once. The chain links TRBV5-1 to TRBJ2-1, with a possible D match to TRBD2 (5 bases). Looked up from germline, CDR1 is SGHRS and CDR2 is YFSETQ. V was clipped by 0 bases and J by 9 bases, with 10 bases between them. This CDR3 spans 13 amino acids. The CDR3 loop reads CASSLVDGGEQFF. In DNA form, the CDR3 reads TGCGCCAGCAGCTTGGTAGATGGAGGTGAGCAGTTCTTC.

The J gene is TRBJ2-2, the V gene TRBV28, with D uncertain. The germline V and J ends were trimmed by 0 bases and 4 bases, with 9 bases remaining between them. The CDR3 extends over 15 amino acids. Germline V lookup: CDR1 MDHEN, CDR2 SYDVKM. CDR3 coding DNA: TGTGCCAGCAGTTTATGGAAAGCTGGCACCGGGGAGCTGTTTTTT. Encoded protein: CASSLWKAGTGELFF.

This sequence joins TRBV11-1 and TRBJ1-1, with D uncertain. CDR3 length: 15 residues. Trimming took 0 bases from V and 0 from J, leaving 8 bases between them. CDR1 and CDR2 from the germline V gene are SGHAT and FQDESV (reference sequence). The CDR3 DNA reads TGTGCCAGCAGCTTAGCGAGTTGGATGAACACTGAAGCTTTCTTT. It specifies CASSLASWMNTEAFF.

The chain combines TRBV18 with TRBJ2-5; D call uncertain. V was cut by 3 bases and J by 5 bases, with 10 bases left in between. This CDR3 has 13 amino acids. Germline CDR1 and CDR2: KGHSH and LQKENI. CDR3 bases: TGTGCCAGCTCACCTTCTGCCGTGGAGACCCAGTACTTC. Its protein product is CASSPSAVETQYF.

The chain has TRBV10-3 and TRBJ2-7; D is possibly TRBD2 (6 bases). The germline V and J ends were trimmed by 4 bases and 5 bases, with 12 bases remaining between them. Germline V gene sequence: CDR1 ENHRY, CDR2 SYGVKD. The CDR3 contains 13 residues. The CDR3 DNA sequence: TGTGCCATCAGTGCCGGGGAGGTTAACGAGCAGTACTTC. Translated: CAISAGEVNEQYF.

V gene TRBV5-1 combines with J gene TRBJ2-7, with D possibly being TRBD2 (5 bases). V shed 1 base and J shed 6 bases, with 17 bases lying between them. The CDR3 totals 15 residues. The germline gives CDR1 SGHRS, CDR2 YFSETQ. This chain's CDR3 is CASSLNPADGSEQYF. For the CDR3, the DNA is TGCGCCAGCAGCTTGAATCCAGCGGACGGTTCCGAGCAGTACTTC.